This T cell receptor beta chain was captured by sequencing in a study of identical twins. TCRdb re-called the 5' RACE reads with MiXCR, one entry per CDR3 protein. The sample lists 1.5 million to 2 million distinct CDR3 sequences; roughly 35% were seen once. Concerning this clonotype: Its antigen is unidentified.

Findings and caveats of the study: Where out-of-frame alpha sequences were twin-shared, they showed excess low generation probability. Cord blood beta clonotypes that were abundant carried fewer insertions, and memory repertoires showed no such trend.

Germline trimming cut 3 bases from V and 7 bases from J; bases unmatched to any gene: 8. The CDR3 totals 15 residues. CDR1 is SGHRS and CDR2 is YFSETQ in the germline V gene. Source material: cord blood. The chain employs TRBV5-1 and TRBJ2-1; 9 bases are shared with TRBD1. The receptor was isolated from a newborn girl in good health. The CDR3 reads CASSSPGQGKNEQFF. The CDR3 nucleotides read TGCGCCAGCAGCTCGCCGGGACAGGGTAAAAATGAGCAGTTCTTC.